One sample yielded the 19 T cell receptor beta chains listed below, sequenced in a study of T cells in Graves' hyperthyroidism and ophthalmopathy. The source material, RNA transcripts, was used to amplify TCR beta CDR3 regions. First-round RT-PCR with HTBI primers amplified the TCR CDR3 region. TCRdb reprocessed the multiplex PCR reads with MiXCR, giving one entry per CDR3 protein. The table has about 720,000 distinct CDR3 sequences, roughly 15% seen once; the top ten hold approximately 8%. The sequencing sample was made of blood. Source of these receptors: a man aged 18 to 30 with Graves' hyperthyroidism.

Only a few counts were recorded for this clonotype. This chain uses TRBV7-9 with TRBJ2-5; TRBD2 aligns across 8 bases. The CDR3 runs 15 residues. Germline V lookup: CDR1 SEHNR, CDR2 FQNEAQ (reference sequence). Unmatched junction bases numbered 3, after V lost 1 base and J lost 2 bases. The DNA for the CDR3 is TGTGCCAGCAGCTTAGGAGCGGGGGTGCAAGAGACCCAGTACTTC. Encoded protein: CASSLGAGVQETQYF.

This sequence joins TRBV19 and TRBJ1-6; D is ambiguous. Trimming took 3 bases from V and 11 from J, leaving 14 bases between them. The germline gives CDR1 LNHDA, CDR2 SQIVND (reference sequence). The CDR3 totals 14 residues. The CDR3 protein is CASSIGTTPTPLHF. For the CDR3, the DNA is TGTGCCAGTAGTATCGGAACAACCCCCACACCCCTCCACTTT. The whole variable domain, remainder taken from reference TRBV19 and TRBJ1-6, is DGGITQSPKYLFRKEGQNVTLSCEQNLNHDAMYWYRQDPGQGLRLIYYSQIVNDFQKGDIAEGYSVSREKKESFPLTVTSAQKNPTAFYLCASSIGTTPTPLHFGNGTRLTVT.

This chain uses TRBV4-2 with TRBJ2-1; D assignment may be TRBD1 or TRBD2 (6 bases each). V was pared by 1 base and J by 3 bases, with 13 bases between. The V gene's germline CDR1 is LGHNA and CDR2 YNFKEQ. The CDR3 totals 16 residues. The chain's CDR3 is CASSQAPQGGYNEQFF. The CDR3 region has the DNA TGTGCCAGCAGCCAAGCCCCACAGGGAGGCTACAATGAGCAGTTCTTC.

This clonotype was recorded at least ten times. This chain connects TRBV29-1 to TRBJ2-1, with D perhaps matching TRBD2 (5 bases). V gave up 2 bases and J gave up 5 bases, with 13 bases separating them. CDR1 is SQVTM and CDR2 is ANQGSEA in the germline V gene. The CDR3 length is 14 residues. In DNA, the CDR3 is TGCAGCGTTGAACCCCGGGGTCCCGACAATGAGCAGTTCTTC. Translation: CSVEPRGPDNEQFF.

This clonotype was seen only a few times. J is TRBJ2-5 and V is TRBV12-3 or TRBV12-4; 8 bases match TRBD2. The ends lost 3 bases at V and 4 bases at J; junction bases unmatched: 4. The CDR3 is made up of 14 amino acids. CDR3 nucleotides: TGTGCCAGCAGTTTTGGGACTAGGGGAGAGACCCAGTACTTC. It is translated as CASSFGTRGETQYF.

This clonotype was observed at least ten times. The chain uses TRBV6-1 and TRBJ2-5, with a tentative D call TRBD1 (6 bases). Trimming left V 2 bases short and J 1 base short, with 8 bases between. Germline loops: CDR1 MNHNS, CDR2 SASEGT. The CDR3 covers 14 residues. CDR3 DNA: TGTGCCAGCAGTGAACAGGGGTTCCAAGAGACCCAGTACTTC. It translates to CASSEQGFQETQYF.

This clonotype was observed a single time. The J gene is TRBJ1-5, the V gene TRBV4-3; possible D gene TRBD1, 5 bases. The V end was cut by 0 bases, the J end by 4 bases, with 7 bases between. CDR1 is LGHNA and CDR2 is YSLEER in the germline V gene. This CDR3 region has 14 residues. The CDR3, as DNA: TGCGCCAGCAGCCAAGAGGCAGGGAATCAGCCCCAGCATTTT. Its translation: CASSQEAGNQPQHF.

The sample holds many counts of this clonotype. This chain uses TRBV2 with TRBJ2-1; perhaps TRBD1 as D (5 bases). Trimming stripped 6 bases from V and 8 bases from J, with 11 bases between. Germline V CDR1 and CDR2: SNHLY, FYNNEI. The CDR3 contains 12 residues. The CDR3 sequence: CASRRQTDEQFF. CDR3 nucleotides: TGTGCCAGCAGGAGACAGACGGATGAGCAGTTCTTC.

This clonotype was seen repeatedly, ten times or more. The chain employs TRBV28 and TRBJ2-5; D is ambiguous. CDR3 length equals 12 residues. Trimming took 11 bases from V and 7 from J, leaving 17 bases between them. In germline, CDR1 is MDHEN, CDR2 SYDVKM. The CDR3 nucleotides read TGTGCCGGCTCGACGGAGCGCGGGACCCAGTACTTC. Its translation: CAGSTERGTQYF.

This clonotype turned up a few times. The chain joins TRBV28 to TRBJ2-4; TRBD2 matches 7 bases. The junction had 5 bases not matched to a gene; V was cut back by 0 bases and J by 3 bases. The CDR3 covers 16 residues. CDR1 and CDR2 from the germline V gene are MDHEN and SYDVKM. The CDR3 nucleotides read TGTGCCAGCAGTTTATGGGGCGGGGGTGACAAAAACATTCAGTACTTC. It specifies CASSLWGGGDKNIQYF.

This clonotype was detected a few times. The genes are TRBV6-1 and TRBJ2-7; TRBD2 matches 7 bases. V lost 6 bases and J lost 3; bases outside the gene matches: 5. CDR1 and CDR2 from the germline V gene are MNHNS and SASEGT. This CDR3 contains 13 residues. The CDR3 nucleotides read TGTGCCAGCAGCCACGGGAGGAACTACGAGCAGTACTTC. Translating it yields CASSHGRNYEQYF.

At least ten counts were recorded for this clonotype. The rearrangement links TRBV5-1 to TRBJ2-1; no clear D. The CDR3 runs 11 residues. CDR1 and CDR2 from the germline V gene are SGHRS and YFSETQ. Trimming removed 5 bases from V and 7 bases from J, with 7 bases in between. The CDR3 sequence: CASRAVNEQFF. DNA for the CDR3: TGCGCCAGCAGGGCCGTGAATGAGCAGTTCTTC.

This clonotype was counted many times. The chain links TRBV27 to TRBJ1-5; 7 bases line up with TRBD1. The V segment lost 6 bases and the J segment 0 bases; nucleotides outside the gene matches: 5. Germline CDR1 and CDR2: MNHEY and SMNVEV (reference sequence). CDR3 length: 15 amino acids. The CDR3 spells CASRAGQSSNQPQHF. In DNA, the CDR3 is TGTGCCAGCAGAGCGGGACAGTCTAGCAATCAGCCCCAGCATTTT.

The CDR3 DNA follows: TGTGCCAGCAGTCCCTTCCAGGGGAGGCAGTTCTTC. Protein: CASSPFQGRQFF. The chain couples TRBV6-2 or TRBV6-3 to TRBJ2-1; D may be TRBD1 (6 bases). The CDR3 covers 12 residues. The V and J ends lost 5 bases and 12 bases respectively, with 14 bases between them. Germline V CDR1 and CDR2: MNHEY, SVGEGT.

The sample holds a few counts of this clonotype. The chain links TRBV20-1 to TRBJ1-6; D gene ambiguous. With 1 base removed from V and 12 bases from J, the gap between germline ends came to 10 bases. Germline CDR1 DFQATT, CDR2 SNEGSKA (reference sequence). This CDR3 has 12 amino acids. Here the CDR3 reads CSARVPSRPLHF. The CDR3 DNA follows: TGCAGTGCTAGAGTCCCGAGTAGACCCCTCCACTTT.

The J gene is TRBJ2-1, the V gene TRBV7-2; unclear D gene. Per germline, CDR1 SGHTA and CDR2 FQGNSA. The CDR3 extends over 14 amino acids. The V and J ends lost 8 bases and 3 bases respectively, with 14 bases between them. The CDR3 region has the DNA TGTGCCAGCCTGAAGCCGACTCTCTACAATGAGCAGTTCTTC. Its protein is CASLKPTLYNEQFF.

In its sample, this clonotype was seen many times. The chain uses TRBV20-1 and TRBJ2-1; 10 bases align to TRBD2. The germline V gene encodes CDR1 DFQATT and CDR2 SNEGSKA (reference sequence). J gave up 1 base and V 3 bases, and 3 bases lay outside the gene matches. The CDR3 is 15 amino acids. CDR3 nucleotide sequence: TGCAGTGCTAGTACTAGCGGGAATTCCTACAATGAGCAGTTCTTC. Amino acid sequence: CSASTSGNSYNEQFF.

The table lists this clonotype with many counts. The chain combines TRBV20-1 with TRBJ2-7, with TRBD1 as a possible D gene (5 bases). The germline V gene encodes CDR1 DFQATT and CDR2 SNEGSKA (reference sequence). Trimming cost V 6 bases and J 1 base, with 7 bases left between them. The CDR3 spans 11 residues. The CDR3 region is CSAGESYEQYF. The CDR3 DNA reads TGCAGTGCAGGGGAATCCTACGAGCAGTACTTC.

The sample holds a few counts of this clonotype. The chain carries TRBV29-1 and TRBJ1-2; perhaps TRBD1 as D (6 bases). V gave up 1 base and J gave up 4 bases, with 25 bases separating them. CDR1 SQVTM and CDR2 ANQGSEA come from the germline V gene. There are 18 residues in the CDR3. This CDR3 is CSVEGPPDSGKVGYGYTF. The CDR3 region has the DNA TGCAGCGTTGAAGGCCCTCCGGACAGTGGGAAGGTTGGCTATGGCTACACCTTC.